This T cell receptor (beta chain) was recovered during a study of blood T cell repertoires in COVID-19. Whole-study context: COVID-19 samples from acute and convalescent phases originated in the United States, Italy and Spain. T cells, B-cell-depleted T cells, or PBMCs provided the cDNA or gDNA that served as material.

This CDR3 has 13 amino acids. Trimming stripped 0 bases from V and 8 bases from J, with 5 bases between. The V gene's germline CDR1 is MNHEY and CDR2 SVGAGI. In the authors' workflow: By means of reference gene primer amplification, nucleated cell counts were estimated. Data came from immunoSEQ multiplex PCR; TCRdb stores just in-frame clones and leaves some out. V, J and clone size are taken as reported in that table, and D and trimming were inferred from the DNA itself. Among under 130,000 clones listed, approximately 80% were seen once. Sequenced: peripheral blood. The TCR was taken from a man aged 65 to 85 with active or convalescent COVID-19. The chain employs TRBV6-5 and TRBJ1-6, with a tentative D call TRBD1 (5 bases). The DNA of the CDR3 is TGTGCCAGCAGTTACTCAGGGGATTCACCCCTCCACTTT. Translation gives CASSYSGDSPLHF.